This is a list of T cell receptor beta chains from one sample in a study of spatial heterogeneity in lung cancer. TCRdb re-derived calls from the 5' RACE reads in MiXCR, one entry per CDR3 protein. The sample has about 2,100 distinct CDR3 sequences, roughly 8.9% seen once; the top ten hold about 13%. Sample: lung tumor tissue, taken at surgery. The receptors here all came from a male donor with early-stage non-small cell lung cancer. The CDR3 runs from the conserved cysteine through the conserved F or W. Fields, in order: D gene, clone size, J gene, V gene, CDR3 DNA, CDR3 protein. A D gene is named only where the DNA matches it firmly. Only some rows state a clone size, as once, few, many or a class for expanded clones.

.	medium-sized	TRBJ1-5	TRBV7-2	TGTGCCAGCAGCTTATCCTCAAGGCGTAGCAATCAGCCCCAGCATTTT	CASSLSSRRSNQPQHF
TRBD1	medium-sized	TRBJ2-6	TRBV28	TGTGCCAGCCAACAGGGGGGAACTGGGGCCAACGTCCTGACTTTC	CASQQGGTGANVLTF
TRBD2	few	TRBJ2-1	TRBV6-2/TRBV6-3	TGTGCCAGCAGCCTGGGATCCGGACTAGCTCTTGATGAGCAGTTCTTC	CASSLGSGLALDEQFF
.	.	TRBJ2-1	TRBV7-2	TGTGCCAGCAGCTTAGGAAGGTCCGCGGGCAATGAGCAGTTCTTC	CASSLGRSAGNEQFF
TRBD2	.	TRBJ2-7	TRBV10-3	TGTGCCAAGCCGGGACTAGGAAACAGGAGCTCCTACGAGCAGTACTTC	CAKPGLGNRSSYEQYF
.	many	TRBJ1-2	TRBV4-3	TGCGCCAGCAGCCAAGGGGAGGCCTATGGCTACACCTTC	CASSQGEAYGYTF
.	few	TRBJ2-5	TRBV4-2	TGTGCCAGCAGCCGCGGAGTTCAGACAGTACAAGAGACCCAGTACTTC	CASSRGVQTVQETQYF
.	many	TRBJ2-7	TRBV6-2/TRBV6-3	TGTGCCAGCAGCCGCCCTGGCGGAGGGGTCTTTGAGCAGTACTTC	CASSRPGGGVFEQYF
.	medium-sized	TRBJ1-1	TRBV7-2	TGTGCCAGCACCTTAAACAGCGGGGACGTGGAGGCTTTCTTT	CASTLNSGDVEAFF
.	medium-sized	TRBJ1-5	TRBV15	TGTGCCACCAGCATTGTTAGCAATCAGCCCCAGCATTTT	CATSIVSNQPQHF
.	large	TRBJ2-5	TRBV5-1	TGCGCCAGCAGCACGCCGGGTACCGAGACCCAGTACTTC	CASSTPGTETQYF
.	many	TRBJ2-5	TRBV5-8	TGTGCCAGCAGCTTGTGGGAGGCCCGCCAAGAGACCCAGTACTTC	CASSLWEARQETQYF
.	few	TRBJ2-3	TRBV18	TGTGCCAGCTCACCACGAGGACCACCAGATACGCAGTATTTT	CASSPRGPPDTQYF
TRBD2	large	TRBJ2-7	TRBV20-1	TGCAGTGCTCCTGACTCCGGGACTAGCGGGGACGAGCAGTACTTC	CSAPDSGTSGDEQYF
.	medium-sized	TRBJ2-1	TRBV6-2/TRBV6-3	TGTGCCAGCAGTTACCCCACAGATCAACTGAGCTCCTACAATGAGCAGTTCTTC	CASSYPTDQLSSYNEQFF
TRBD1	medium-sized	TRBJ2-1	TRBV20-1	TGCAGTGCTAGGGTGGACAGGGGGATAAGTGAGCAGTTCTTC	CSARVDRGISEQFF
TRBD1	many	TRBJ2-7	TRBV7-8	TGTGCCAGCAGCGCCCGGACAGGGGTAAGGTACGAGCAGTACTTC	CASSARTGVRYEQYF
.	.	TRBJ1-1	TRBV2	TGTGCCAAGGGGGGGGCGCAAAGGGAAGCTTTCTTT	CAKGGAQREAFF
.	.	TRBJ2-1	TRBV7-9	TGTGCCAGCAGCCCCGTCGGCAATGAGCAGTTCTTC	CASSPVGNEQFF
.	.	TRBJ1-1	TRBV4-3	TGCGCCAGCAGCCAAGTATGGAACACTGAAGCTTTCTTT	CASSQVWNTEAFF
TRBD1	few	TRBJ1-2	TRBV7-8	TGTGCCAGCAGCCCCGATGCCTCGGGACAGGGCCGTGATGATGGCTACACCTTC	CASSPDASGQGRDDGYTF
TRBD2	large	TRBJ2-3	TRBV5-4	TGTGCCAGCAGCATACGTGGTGGGGGGGACACAGATACGCAGTATTTT	CASSIRGGGDTDTQYF
TRBD2	medium-sized	TRBJ2-3	TRBV14	TGTGCCAGCAGCCAAGATAAACTAGCGGGGGACCACACAGATACGCAGTATTTT	CASSQDKLAGDHTDTQYF
TRBD1	medium-sized	TRBJ1-2	TRBV4-3	TGCGCCAGCAGCCAAGATGCGGGACAGGAAAGACCTTATGGCTACACCTTC	CASSQDAGQERPYGYTF
.	medium-sized	TRBJ2-7	TRBV12-3/TRBV12-4	TGTGCCAGCAGTTTAGGACAGACTTACGAGCAGTACTTC	CASSLGQTYEQYF
TRBD1	large	TRBJ1-4	TRBV28	TGTGCCAGCTGGGACAGGGGAAAAAAACTGTTTTTT	CASWDRGKKLFF
TRBD2	medium-sized	TRBJ2-3	TRBV7-9	TGTGCCAGCAGAGCCTTCGAAGCGGGAGTTAGCACAGATACGCAGTATTTT	CASRAFEAGVSTDTQYF
.	medium-sized	TRBJ1-4	TRBV7-2	TGTGCCAGCAGCTTAGAATCGGCAGGGGCAACTAATGAAAAACTGTTTTTT	CASSLESAGATNEKLFF
.	.	TRBJ1-2	TRBV7-2	TGTGCCAGCAGCTTAGAATCCAGGAGCTATGGCTACACCTTC	CASSLESRSYGYTF
TRBD1	large	TRBJ2-1	TRBV9	TGTGCCAGCAGCGCACAGGGGAACACCTACAATGAGCAGTTCTTC	CASSAQGNTYNEQFF
.	medium-sized	TRBJ2-7	TRBV28	TGTGCCAGCAGTGACTTCGGACGGACCTACGAGCAGTACTTC	CASSDFGRTYEQYF